The present TCR beta chain was sequenced within a study of beta chain features in type 1 diabetes. Turning to this clone: The antigen is undetermined.

Study-level points and caveats: Patients with Type 1 diabetes showed moderately but significantly shorter TCRB CDR3s in all four CD4+ subsets.

Expressed TCRB transcripts were sequenced, since all the RNA that had been isolated was reverse transcribed. Sequencing was performed with immunoSEQ multiplex PCR; in TCRdb, only in-frame clones are kept and a portion is missing. The table has fewer than 350,000 clones, approximately 16% seen once. This CDR3 region has 16 residues. With 0 bases clipped from V and 16 bases from J, the junction kept 15 bases outside the gene matches. From germline, CDR1 is SQVTM and CDR2 ANQGSEA. The sequenced sample consisted of naive CD4+ T cells from blood. This receptor was obtained from a man between 18 and 29 years old with type 1 diabetes. This chain uses TRBV29-1 with TRBJ2-1; 13 bases are shared with TRBD2. CDR3 in amino acids: CSVEEGDLGLAGSPFF. For the CDR3, the DNA is TGCAGCGTTGAAGAAGGGGACCTGGGACTAGCGGGGTCCCCTTTCTTC.